The 13 T cell receptor beta chains reported below all come from one sample, sequenced in a study of blood T cell repertoires in COVID-19. Assay: immunoSEQ multiplex PCR; the TCRdb copy retains only in-frame clones and omits some. The profile shows some 110,000 clones, roughly 80% of them singletons. The sample comprised peripheral blood. These receptors all come from a woman older than 75 with active or convalescent COVID-19.

This chain links TRBV4-2 with TRBJ1-2; TRBD1 agrees at 7 bases. The length of the CDR3 is 16 residues. The V gene end was trimmed by 4 bases and the J gene end by 6 bases; junction bases not matched to a gene: 14. Germline CDR1 LGHNA, CDR2 YNFKEQ. CDR3 in DNA: TGTGCCAGCAGCCCGTTTCTAGGACAGGAAGAAGATGGCTACACCTTC. This translates into CASSPFLGQEEDGYTF.

The chain carries TRBV28 and TRBJ2-3; no clear D gene. The CDR3 runs 15 residues. V was cut by 5 bases and J by 1 base, with 13 bases left in between. CDR1 is MDHEN, CDR2 SYDVKM, per germline. CDR3 sequence reads: CASSRRYSGTDTQYF. DNA for the CDR3: TGTGCCAGCAGTCGAAGATACTCTGGCACAGATACGCAGTATTTT.

The chain links TRBV27 to TRBJ1-5, with D possibly TRBD1 on 6 matching bases. This CDR3 has 15 residues. Germline values: CDR1 MNHEY, CDR2 SMNVEV (reference sequence). Trimming cost V 3 bases and J 3 bases, with 12 bases left between them. The CDR3 coding sequence is TGTGCCAGCAGTTTGGGGCAGGGGCCCAATCAGCCCCAGCATTTT. It specifies CASSLGQGPNQPQHF.

The rearrangement links TRBV5-1 to TRBJ2-6; D might be TRBD1 (6 bases). Germline CDR1 is SGHRS and CDR2 is YFSETQ. The CDR3 has 16 amino acids. Trimming removed 1 base from V and 2 bases from J, with 10 bases in between. CDR3 in amino acids: CASSLSRGAGANVLTF. CDR3 DNA sequence: TGCGCCAGCAGCTTGAGCAGGGGAGCTGGGGCCAACGTCCTGACTTTC. Full variable domain (remainder filled in from reference TRBV5-1 and TRBJ2-6): KAGVTQTPRYLIKTRGQQVTLSCSPISGHRSVSWYQQTPGQGLQFLFEYFSETQRNKGNFPGRFSGRQFSNSRSEMNVSTLELGDSALYLCASSLSRGAGANVLTFGAGSRLTVL.

The chain recombines TRBV29-1 with TRBJ2-7; 9 bases fit TRBD1. Germline CDR1 SQVTM, CDR2 ANQGSEA. The CDR3 is 12 residues long. Germline trimming cut 7 bases from V and 3 bases from J; bases unmatched to any gene: 4. CDR3 loop: CSGRTGDYEQYF. CDR3 coding DNA: TGCAGCGGGCGGACAGGGGACTACGAGCAGTACTTC.

The V call is TRBV11-2, the J call TRBJ2-7; 7 bases agree with TRBD2. CDR1 is SGHAT, CDR2 FQNNGV, per germline. The CDR3 has 15 amino acids. Unmatched junction bases numbered 5, after V lost 1 base and J lost 2 bases. In nucleotides, the CDR3 is TGTGCCAGCAGCTTAGTTCCGGGGGGAACCTACGAGCAGTACTTC. The encoded protein is CASSLVPGGTYEQYF.

The chain uses TRBV19 and TRBJ1-2; D gene unclear. V was clipped by 3 bases and J by 7 bases, with 18 bases between them. The CDR3 has 15 residues. Germline-derived CDR1 and CDR2 are LNHDA and SQIVND (reference sequence). DNA for the CDR3: TGTGCCAGTAGTATTTCATCCAGTCGATCGGGTGGCTACACCTTC. Amino acid sequence: CASSISSSRSGGYTF.

The gene calls are TRBV6-5 and TRBJ2-5; 8 bases match TRBD2. The CDR3 is 13 residues long. From germline, CDR1 is MNHEY and CDR2 SVGAGI. V gave up 11 bases and J gave up 3 bases; unmatched junction bases: 8. CDR3 residues: CALLTSGKETQYF. The CDR3 nucleotides are TGTGCCCTCCTCACTAGCGGCAAAGAGACCCAGTACTTC.

The J gene is TRBJ2-5, the V gene TRBV28, with D perhaps TRBD1 (6 bases). This CDR3 has 17 amino acids. CDR1 MDHEN and CDR2 SYDVKM come from the germline V gene. V was trimmed by 9 bases and J by 3 bases, leaving 26 bases between them. The CDR3 protein is CASRTTLGTSEEETQYF. CDR3 nucleotide sequence: TGTGCCAGTAGGACCACTCTCGGGACATCGGAGGAAGAGACCCAGTACTTC.

The CDR3 is CASSSPGQISYEQYF. CDR3 coding DNA: TGTGCCAGCAGTTCCCCGGGACAGATTTCCTACGAGCAGTACTTC. This sequence joins TRBV6-2 or TRBV6-3 and TRBJ2-7, with 7 bases fitting TRBD1. J lost 1 base, V lost 4 bases, and 7 bases had no gene match. This CDR3 comprises 15 residues. Germline CDR1 reads MNHEY; CDR2 reads SVGEGT.

This clone was seen more than once but under ten times. The chain combines TRBV11-1 with TRBJ2-7; 8 nucleotides match TRBD1. V lost 4 bases, J lost 3 bases, and 2 bases stayed unmatched. The CDR3 has 13 residues. Germline loops: CDR1 SGHAT, CDR2 FQDESV (reference sequence). CDR3 nucleotides: TGTGCCAGCAGCTCCGACAGGGGCTACGAGCAGTACTTC. It is translated as CASSSDRGYEQYF.

This sequence joins TRBV3-1 (or the pseudogene TRBV3-2) and TRBJ1-3; 7 bases align to TRBD1. J was trimmed by 0 bases and V by 0 bases; bases with no gene match: 8. Germline V gives CDR1 LGHDT, CDR2 YNNKEL (reference sequence). The CDR3 length is 18 residues. The CDR3 DNA reads as TGTGCCAGCAGCCAAGAAGGGAACAGGGGCGTCTCTGGAAACACCATATATTTT. Translation gives CASSQEGNRGVSGNTIYF.

The CDR3 nucleotides are TGTGCCAGCAGGACCCATGGAGGGGTCGAGCAGTACTTC. This gives the protein CASRTHGGVEQYF. This chain uses TRBV7-2 with TRBJ2-7; possibly TRBD2 for D (6 bases). Trimming shortened V by 6 bases and J by 6 bases, and 15 bases separated the two germline ends. This CDR3 region has 13 residues. Germline CDR1 and CDR2: SGHTA and FQGNSA.